These 31 T cell receptor beta chains share one sample of origin, sequenced in a study of T cell responses to AZD1222 COVID-19 vaccine. The repertoire was sequenced with immunoSEQ multiplex PCR; TCRdb's copy has only in-frame clones and lacks some. The profile shows approximately 150,000 clones, about 93% of them singletons. The sequences come from peripheral blood, collected 28 days after the second AZD1222 dose. These receptors came from an adult who received the AZD1222 COVID-19 vaccine.

The chain recombines TRBV5-1 with TRBJ2-7; D possibly uses TRBD1 or TRBD2 (5 bases each). Per the germline V gene, CDR1 is SGHRS and CDR2 is YFSETQ. The CDR3 consists of 15 residues. Trimming took 0 bases from V and 6 from J, leaving 16 bases between them. The CDR3 loop is CASSLGPGRYSEQYF. CDR3 nucleotide sequence: TGCGCCAGCAGCTTGGGTCCGGGACGCTACTCCGAGCAGTACTTC.

The J gene is TRBJ1-2, the V gene TRBV5-1; 8 nucleotides agree with TRBD1. Trimming at V came to 4 bases and at J to 3 bases, leaving 11 bases not matched to a gene. Germline V gives CDR1 SGHRS, CDR2 YFSETQ. The CDR3 has 16 amino acids. This CDR3 reads CASSPRGQEGYYGYTF. For the CDR3, the DNA is TGCGCCAGCAGCCCGCGGGGACAGGAAGGATACTATGGCTACACCTTC.

The chain carries TRBV20-1 and TRBJ1-4; D not resolved. The V and J ends lost 3 bases and 7 bases respectively, with 15 bases between them. This CDR3 contains 14 residues. CDR1 and CDR2 from the germline V gene are DFQATT and SNEGSKA (reference sequence). The CDR3 DNA reads TGCAGTGCTAGTCCGGGCCCTAAAACTGAAAAACTGTTTTTT. Residues: CSASPGPKTEKLFF.

The J gene is TRBJ1-2, the V gene TRBV6-4; no definite D call. Trimming took 6 bases from V and 4 from J, leaving 15 bases between them. Germline V gives CDR1 MRHNA, CDR2 SNTAGT. The CDR3 loop spans 14 amino acids. CDR3 nucleotides: TGTGCCAGCAGCACGTCCCCAGAGTCCTATGGCTACACCTTC. Protein product: CASSTSPESYGYTF.

The genes are TRBV5-1 and TRBJ2-1; D is perhaps TRBD2 (5 bases). Trimming removed 6 bases at V and 8 bases at J, with 15 bases between. The CDR3 is made up of 13 amino acids. Germline CDR1 reads SGHRS; CDR2 reads YFSETQ. Here the CDR3 reads CASKRAGEDEQFF. In DNA form, the CDR3 reads TGCGCCAGCAAGAGGGCCGGGGAAGATGAGCAGTTCTTC. The full variable domain, in which reference TRBV5-1 and TRBJ2-1 provide the parts outside the CDR3, is KAGVTQTPRYLIKTRGQQVTLSCSPISGHRSVSWYQQTPGQGLQFLFEYFSETQRNKGNFPGRFSGRQFSNSRSEMNVSTLELGDSALYLCASKRAGEDEQFFGPGTRLTVL.

This rearrangement joins TRBV21-1 to TRBJ2-3. TRBV21-1 is reported as a pseudogene. This CDR3 region has 10 residues. The CDR3 bases are TGTGCCAGCAACACAGATACGCAGTATTTT. As protein: CASNTDTQYF.

The chain links TRBV13 to TRBJ2-4, with D unclear. This CDR3 comprises 14 residues. Germline assignment: CDR1 PRHDT and CDR2 FYEKMQ (reference sequence). V lost 0 bases to trimming and J lost 3 bases, with 6 bases between them. The CDR3 here is CASSLGPGKNIQYF. Here the CDR3 DNA reads TGTGCCAGCAGCTTAGGCCCGGGCAAAAACATTCAGTACTTC.

This chain joins TRBV15 and TRBJ1-1; D is undetermined. Germline CDR1 is LNHNV and CDR2 is YYDKDF (reference sequence). Trimming cost V 0 bases and J 5 bases, with 13 bases left between them. CDR3 length: 15 residues. The CDR3 nucleotides read TGTGCCACCAGCAGAGATCATTCGGGTATGACTGAAGCTTTCTTT. Its translation: CATSRDHSGMTEAFF.

The chain is built from TRBV4-1 and TRBJ2-3, with D tentatively TRBD2 (6 bases). V was shortened by 4 bases and J by 2 bases, with 22 bases between the two germline ends. CDR1 is MGHRA, CDR2 YSYEKL, per germline. This CDR3 contains 18 residues. The CDR3 sequence: CASSLVGPGLRLTDTQYF. Written as DNA, the CDR3 is TGCGCCAGCAGCCTTGTTGGACCGGGACTTCGCCTCACAGATACGCAGTATTTT.

This chain uses TRBV27 with TRBJ2-1, with TRBD2 identical over 9 bases. The V gene end was trimmed by 2 bases and the J gene end by 7 bases; junction bases not matched to a gene: 12. Germline CDR1 and CDR2: MNHEY and SMNVEV (reference sequence). The CDR3 contains 17 residues. The CDR3 DNA is TGTGCCAGCAGTTTAAGTGGAGGGACTAGCATAGGGAATGAGCAGTTCTTC. It is translated as CASSLSGGTSIGNEQFF.

The chain links TRBV5-4 to TRBJ1-1, with D unclear. The CDR3 contains 14 residues. Between the trimmed V and J ends, which lost 1 base and 4 bases, there was a span of 11 bases. Germline CDR1 and CDR2: SGHNT and YYREEE (reference sequence). The CDR3 region is CASSLSDLGTEAFF. CDR3 bases: TGTGCCAGCAGCTTGAGCGACCTGGGCACTGAAGCTTTCTTT. Based on the CDR3 plus reference TRBV5-4 and TRBJ1-1, the full variable domain is ETGVTQSPTHLIKTRGQQVTLRCSSQSGHNTVSWYQQALGQGPQFIFQYYREEENGRGNFPPRFSGLQFPNYSSELNVNALELDDSALYLCASSLSDLGTEAFFGQGTRLTVV.

This clone appeared once. The J gene is TRBJ2-2, the V gene TRBV5-1, with unresolved D. The V end was cut by 2 bases, the J end by 6 bases, with 11 bases between. CDR1 and CDR2 from the germline V gene are SGHRS and YFSETQ. CDR3 length: 14 amino acids. DNA for the CDR3: TGCGCCAGCAGCTTAAGGGATCGTCCCGGGGAGCTGTTTTTT. Amino acids: CASSLRDRPGELFF.

This chain uses TRBV7-9 with TRBJ2-7, with TRBD1 identical over 7 bases. This CDR3 region has 14 residues. With V trimmed by 3 bases and J by 2 bases, 4 bases remained unmatched. The germline V gene encodes CDR1 SEHNR and CDR2 FQNEAQ (reference sequence). The CDR3 loop is CASSFDRVPYEQYF. CDR3 in DNA: TGTGCCAGCAGCTTTGACAGGGTGCCCTACGAGCAGTACTTC.

The gene calls are TRBV24-1 and TRBJ2-5; TRBD2 agrees at 7 bases. The germline CDR1 and CDR2 sequences are KGHDR and SFDVKD. The CDR3 is 15 amino acids. The V gene end was trimmed by 2 bases and the J gene end by 5 bases; junction bases not matched to a gene: 7. The CDR3 loop is CATSDSRTREETQYF. The DNA for the CDR3 is TGTGCCACCAGTGATTCGCGGACTAGGGAGGAGACCCAGTACTTC.

This chain connects TRBV5-4 to TRBJ2-5, with 7 bases identical to TRBD1. The CDR3 runs to 14 residues. V lost 6 bases, J lost 1 base, and 6 bases stayed unmatched. Germline loops: CDR1 SGHNT, CDR2 YYREEE (reference sequence). CDR3 in DNA: TGTGCCAGCAAGCGACAGGGCTTCCAAGAGACCCAGTACTTC. Protein sequence: CASKRQGFQETQYF.

The chain carries TRBV2 and TRBJ2-6; 11 bases are a match to TRBD1. Germline trimming cut 6 bases from V and 2 bases from J; bases unmatched to any gene: 3. Germline V gene data show CDR1 as SNHLY and CDR2 as FYNNEI. The CDR3 has 16 amino acids. The CDR3 loop is CASRDRGRAGANVLTF. Here the CDR3 DNA reads TGTGCCAGCAGGGACAGGGGGCGGGCTGGGGCCAACGTCCTGACTTTC.

The chain joins TRBV5-1 to TRBJ1-1, with 7 bases aligning to TRBD1. In germline, CDR1 is SGHRS, CDR2 YFSETQ. The CDR3 length is 15 residues. The ends lost 0 bases at V and 2 bases at J; junction bases unmatched: 4. DNA of the CDR3: TGCGCCAGCAGCTTGGCGGGACAGCCAAACACTGAAGCTTTCTTT. Its translation is CASSLAGQPNTEAFF. Filled out from reference TRBV5-1 and TRBJ1-1, the complete variable domain reads KAGVTQTPRYLIKTRGQQVTLSCSPISGHRSVSWYQQTPGQGLQFLFEYFSETQRNKGNFPGRFSGRQFSNSRSEMNVSTLELGDSALYLCASSLAGQPNTEAFFGQGTRLTVV.

A word on this clone: This CDR3 is also generated by other DNA sequences in the sample. The V gene is TRBV7-9, the J gene TRBJ1-5; no clear D gene. The V gene lost 3 bases and the J gene lost 4 bases, with 4 bases spanning the gap. The CDR3 is 12 amino acids. Per the germline V gene, CDR1 is SEHNR and CDR2 is FQNEAQ (reference sequence). The CDR3 sequence is CASSFGNQPQHF. The CDR3 bases are TGTGCCAGCAGCTTTGGGAATCAGCCCCAGCATTTT.

The chain uses TRBV27 and TRBJ1-1, with TRBD1 matching over 8 bases. The CDR3 runs 17 residues. CDR1 is MNHEY, CDR2 SMNVEV, per germline (reference sequence). V shed 3 bases, J shed 1 base, and the junction held 10 bases outside the gene matches. The CDR3 reads CASSFFQQGVGNTEAFF. CDR3 nucleotides: TGTGCCAGCAGTTTTTTCCAACAGGGGGTAGGGAACACTGAAGCTTTCTTT.

A few counts support this clone. V and J are TRBV3-1 (or the pseudogene TRBV3-2) and TRBJ2-2; unclear D gene. The CDR3 extends over 13 amino acids. Germline assignment: CDR1 LGHDT and CDR2 YNNKEL (reference sequence). The V gene lost 3 bases and the J gene lost 7 bases, with 9 bases spanning the gap. The CDR3 reads CASSQLGHGELFF. CDR3 coding DNA: TGTGCCAGCAGCCAGCTAGGGCACGGGGAGCTGTTTTTT.

The chain joins TRBV6-4 to TRBJ2-1; 9 bases agree with TRBD2. Unmatched junction bases numbered 16, after V lost 0 bases and J lost 7 bases. This CDR3 has 19 residues. Per the germline V gene, CDR1 is MRHNA and CDR2 is SNTAGT. This CDR3 is CASSDSNLSSGKSWNEQFF. CDR3 sequence (DNA): TGTGCCAGCAGTGACTCGAACCTGTCTAGCGGGAAGAGTTGGAATGAGCAGTTCTTC.

The chain links TRBV7-9 to TRBJ2-7; TRBD2 agrees at 8 bases. The CDR3 runs 13 residues. V gave up 6 bases and J gave up 3 bases; unmatched junction bases: 4. The germline V gene encodes CDR1 SEHNR and CDR2 FQNEAQ (reference sequence). This CDR3 is CASRRGDRYEQYF. The DNA of the CDR3 is TGTGCCAGCAGGCGGGGGGACCGCTACGAGCAGTACTTC.

A single count supports this clone. The gene calls are TRBV2 and TRBJ1-3; D is undetermined. V lost 7 bases to trimming and J lost 0 bases, with 13 bases between them. This CDR3 spans 15 amino acids. From germline, CDR1 is SNHLY and CDR2 FYNNEI. The DNA for the CDR3 is TGTGCCAGCACCATCGACATCAGCTCTGGAAACACCATATATTTT. Translation: CASTIDISSGNTIYF.

This clone is a singleton in its sample. The V call is TRBV3-1 (or the pseudogene TRBV3-2), the J call TRBJ1-4, with D maybe TRBD1 (6 bases). CDR3 length: 16 amino acids. Germline CDR1 is LGHDT and CDR2 is YNNKEL (reference sequence). With 1 base removed from V and 5 bases from J, the gap between germline ends came to 14 bases. CDR3 sequence reads: CASSQVGTRSNEKLFF. CDR3 DNA: TGTGCCAGCAGCCAAGTGGGGACACGGTCAAATGAAAAACTGTTTTTT.

The CDR3 loop reads CASSSRGSDDSPLHF. Written as DNA, the CDR3 is TGTGCCAGCAGCTCAAGGGGGTCAGACGATTCACCCCTCCACTTT. This sequence joins TRBV7-6 and TRBJ1-6; D may be TRBD1 (6 bases). The germline gives CDR1 SGHVS, CDR2 FNYEAQ. The V gene lost 4 bases and the J gene lost 8 bases, with 15 bases spanning the gap. This CDR3 contains 15 residues. Full variable domain (rest looked up from reference TRBV7-6 and TRBJ1-6): GAGVSQSPRYKVTKRGQDVALRCDPISGHVSLYWYRQALGQGPEFLTYFNYEAQQDKSGLPNDRFSAERPEGSISTLTIQRTEQRDSAMYRCASSSRGSDDSPLHFGNGTRLTVT.

This chain uses TRBV21-1 with TRBJ2-2. TRBV21-1 has pseudogene status. The CDR3 is 18 residues long. CDR3 sequence: CASSKPPSHPENTGELFF. DNA for the CDR3: TGTGCCAGCAGCAAACCCCCCAGCCACCCCGAGAACACCGGGGAGCTGTTTTTT.

The genes are TRBV19 and TRBJ1-5; no clear D. CDR1 and CDR2 from the germline V gene are LNHDA and SQIVND (reference sequence). This CDR3 has 16 amino acids. Deletions cut 2 bases from V and 2 bases from J, with 13 bases between. CDR3 in amino acids: CASSILGTTGNQPQHF. CDR3 coding DNA: TGTGCCAGTAGTATACTGGGTACAACCGGCAATCAGCCCCAGCATTTT.

The rearrangement links TRBV6-5 to TRBJ1-5, with TRBD1 as a possible D gene (6 bases). This CDR3 spans 13 amino acids. Germline CDR1 reads MNHEY; CDR2 reads SVGAGI. The V end was cut by 8 bases, the J end by 5 bases, with 13 bases between. Here the CDR3 reads CASAGAVDQPQHF. CDR3 nucleotide sequence: TGTGCCAGCGCAGGGGCGGTAGATCAGCCCCAGCATTTT.

This clone came up once. The V call is TRBV6-5, the J call TRBJ2-2; no firm D call. CDR1 and CDR2 from the germline V gene are MNHEY and SVGAGI. The CDR3 sequence is 15 residues long. The V end was cut by 8 bases, the J end by 4 bases, with 17 bases between. DNA of the CDR3: TGTGCCAGCGAACCCCAGGTTCGTTCCACCGGGGAGCTGTTTTTT. It encodes CASEPQVRSTGELFF.

The chain employs TRBV7-6 and TRBJ2-2; D is unresolved. Germline V CDR1 and CDR2: SGHVS, FNYEAQ. The CDR3 contains 13 residues. V lost 5 bases to trimming and J lost 0 bases, with 4 bases between them. CDR3 sequence (DNA): TGTGCCAGCAGCAACTCGAACACCGGGGAGCTGTTTTTT. It yields the protein CASSNSNTGELFF. The complete variable domain, with remaining parts taken from reference TRBV7-6 and TRBJ2-2, reads GAGVSQSPRYKVTKRGQDVALRCDPISGHVSLYWYRQALGQGPEFLTYFNYEAQQDKSGLPNDRFSAERPEGSISTLTIQRTEQRDSAMYRCASSNSNTGELFFGEGSRLTVL.

The chain employs TRBV6-5 and TRBJ2-1; 14 positions match TRBD2. Trimming took 6 bases from V and 14 from J; bases not matched to a gene: 9. The CDR3 contains 14 residues. Germline CDR1 is MNHEY and CDR2 is SVGAGI. The CDR3 DNA is TGTGCCAGCAGGCGACTAGCGGGAGGGCCCTCTGAGTTCTTC. Translated: CASRRLAGGPSEFF.